Given below is one TCR beta chain in context. Its antigen has not been determined. No much larger clonotype is one base removed from it; base qualities were not supplied. This sample stems from a study of immune characteristics of hereditary and idiopathic chronic pancreatitis. Broadly, across the study: Local immune cells and TCRbeta repertoires in the pancreas were profiled in this study for hereditary and idiopathic chronic pancreatitis, with control organ donor pancreases used for comparison. In total, roughly 5 control pancreases, roughly seven hereditary chronic pancreatitis pancreases and about 6 idiopathic chronic pancreatitis pancreases underwent TCRbeta sequencing. The gDNA-based approach was selected because minimal in vitro experimental manipulation of pancreas-infiltrating T cells was involved. General findings and caveats noted by the study authors: Chronic pancreatitis caused by alcohol use was excluded from the study. Significantly increased TCRbeta repertoire diversity and reduced clonality were observed in both chronic pancreatitis groups relative to controls. Hereditary and idiopathic chronic pancreatitis differed in Vbeta-Jbeta gene family usage, including TRBV10, TRBV19, TRBV23 and TRBV5. Among 13 chronic pancreatitis patients, a positive correlation was found between numbers of productive TCR rearrangements and disease severity scores. Because patient tissue could be obtained only at the time of TPIAT, differences in disease duration may have affected the immune findings.

The receptor library was made with the immunoSEQ multiplex PCR assay. The TCRbeta CDR3 region and neighboring sequences were amplified from pancreatic genomic DNA and then sequenced. Concerning the study's data processing: Repertoire diversity was assessed as a mean normalized Shannon-Wiener index, together with productive clonality and counts of productive rearrangements. The nonparametric Mann-Whitney U test was used to compare repertoire metrics between the control and chronic pancreatitis groups. A shared clonotype was defined as a CDR3beta sequence with the same amino acid composition and length across subjects. In TCRdb, the immuneACCESS table is reduced to in-frame sequences with V and J assigned. These tables do not hold every clone; where another copy was compared, an unresolved V gene accounts for under half, and the others remain unexplained. For V, J and clone size, that table is used; D and trimming come from the DNA. The sample contains approximately 2,000 clones, under 85% of them found a single time. The biggest ten clones account for around 17% of the sample.

Patients undergoing total pancreatectomy with islet autotransplantation (TPIAT) were the source of the chronic pancreatitis pancreas tissue. Included chronic pancreatitis patients had no known history of diabetes. Genomic DNA was extracted directly from bulk pancreas tissue, without T cell sorting, for TCRbeta sequencing. Idiopathic chronic pancreatitis patients had no particular identified cause of disease. Pancreas tissues from patients and organ donors were collected consecutively at two US centers. The germline V end is reduced by 3 bases and the J end by 5 bases; junction bases left unmatched: 12. Via the germline V gene, CDR1 is SGHVS and CDR2 FQNEAQ. The CDR3 holds 17 amino acids from the cysteine to the phenylalanine. This entry keeps only the CDR3 DNA: 51 bases, framed from base 1.

The rearranged segments are TRBV7-8 and TRBJ2-1; the central 8 bases match TRBD2. The TCR originated in a human donor with chronic pancreatitis. What was sequenced was pancreas tissue with idiopathic chronic pancreatitis. The cell subset or site tag for this specimen amounts to: chronic pancreatitis without an identified cause. The CDR3 sequence is CASSFSFWREADNEQFF. The nucleotide sequence reads as follows: TGTGCCAGCAGCTTCTCCTTTTGGCGGGAGGCTGACAATGAGCAGTTCTTC. Outside the CDR3, residues come from the reference TRBV7-8 and TRBJ2-1 proteins, so the full variable domain is: GAGVSQSPRYKVAKRGQDVALRCDPISGHVSLFWYQQALGQGPEFLTYFQNEAQLDKSGLPSDRFFAERPEGSVSTLKIQRTQQEDSAVYLCASSFSFWREADNEQFFGPGTRLTVL.